This T cell receptor (beta chain) was recovered during a study of blood T cell repertoires in COVID-19. Study-level background: There were acute and convalescent COVID-19 samples, and they came from the United States, Italy and Spain. T cells, B-cell-depleted T cells, or PBMCs supplied cDNA or gDNA.

The sample holds one count of this clone. Per the original methods: Estimates of nucleated cell counts were drawn from the amplification of reference gene primers. Sequenced by immunoSEQ multiplex PCR; TCRdb stores in-frame clones only, minus some. Clone size and V and J calls were adopted from that table, with D and trimming inferred from the DNA. This sample has 270,000 or so clones, with about nine tenths found just once. CDR3 length: 14 amino acids. Germline V lookup: CDR1 SGHTA, CDR2 FQGTGA. V was shortened by 5 bases and J by 0 bases, with 9 bases between the two germline ends. V is TRBV7-3 and J is TRBJ2-3, with a tentative D call TRBD1 (6 bases). The receptor comes from a woman aged 40-49 years who had recovered from COVID-19. Specimen: peripheral blood. CDR3 loop: CASSTGQSTDTQYF. CDR3 sequence (DNA): TGTGCCAGCAGCACCGGACAGAGCACAGATACGCAGTATTTT.